What follows describes a single T cell receptor (beta chain). The method was immunoSEQ multiplex PCR; TCRdb's version includes in-frame clones alone and lacks a portion of them. This sample has about 220,000 clones, with about 93% found just once. This sample stems from a study of control samples from healthy donors and cancer patients. Germline V gene sequence: CDR1 SGHRS, CDR2 YFSETQ. Trimming shortened V by 0 bases and J by 7 bases, and 13 bases separated the two germline ends. This CDR3 is 14 amino acids long. The V and J genes are TRBV5-1 and TRBJ1-2, with D perhaps matching TRBD1 (5 bases). Sequenced material: blood. The receptor was derived from a man in his fifties in good health. CDR3 bases: TGCGCCAGCAGCTTGGAGGGTCAGGGTCTTGGCTACACCTTC. Translation: CASSLEGQGLGYTF.